The 20 T cell receptor beta chains below come from one sample, sequenced in a study of blood T cells in healthy people across ages. For the second PCR, which ran for about 7 to 11 cycles, a sample-barcoded 5' primer and a J-beta primer mix were used. Each CDR3 protein gets one entry after TCRdb re-called the 5' RACE reads with MiXCR. Of approximately 780,000 distinct CDR3 sequences detected, around 25% appear once; the ten largest clones hold less than 3.5%. In addition, the sample was reused for a study of T cells of mothers and their children.

Material for sequencing was blood. These receptors all come from a boy between 10 and 17 years old in good health.

This clonotype was found a few times. This chain joins TRBV6-5 and TRBJ1-2; 12 bases align to TRBD1. CDR1 is MNHEY, CDR2 SVGAGI, per germline. The CDR3 is 16 residues long. Unmatched junction bases numbered 2, after V lost 1 base and J lost 2 bases. Written as DNA, the CDR3 is TGTGCCAGCAGTTACTTGGGGACAGGGGGCAACTATGGCTACACCTTC. Residues: CASSYLGTGGNYGYTF.

This clonotype has more than one count but fewer than ten. The gene calls are TRBV25-1 and TRBJ1-3, with TRBD1 matching over 8 bases. CDR3 size: 15 residues. Germline CDR1 is MGHDK and CDR2 is SYGVNS. Trimming removed 6 bases from V and 8 bases from J; junction bases left unmatched: 12. This chain's CDR3 is CASSAIGQGRDTIYF. DNA of the CDR3: TGTGCCAGCAGCGCCATAGGACAGGGCCGCGACACCATATATTTT.

This clonotype has only a few counts. The chain carries TRBV5-1 and TRBJ2-1, with D uncertain. The DNA end favors TRBJ2-7, so the J call may be wrong. CDR3 length: 14 residues. From germline, CDR1 is SGHRS and CDR2 YFSETQ. CDR3 sequence: CASSLSVGTYEQYF. In nucleotides, the CDR3 is TGCGCCAGCAGCTTGAGTGTGGGGACCTACGAGCAGTACTTC.

V gene TRBV7-9 combines with J gene TRBJ2-1; TRBD1 might be the D (6 bases). The end of the DNA fits TRBJ2-5 better, so the J call may be wrong. Germline CDR1 and CDR2: SEHNR and FQNEAQ (reference sequence). The CDR3 is made up of 13 amino acids. The CDR3 region has the DNA TGTGCCAGCAGCTGGACAGATTTGGGGACCCAGTACTTC. Amino acids: CASSWTDLGTQYF.

V usage is TRBV6-1 and J usage is TRBJ2-1; D is possibly TRBD1 (6 bases). The CDR3 contains 13 residues. V was cut by 8 bases and J by 2 bases, with 10 bases left in between. The germline CDR1 and CDR2 sequences are MNHNS and SASEGT. The CDR3 nucleotides read TGTGCCAGCCGCCCAGGGGCCTACAATGAGCAGTTCTTC. It is translated as CASRPGAYNEQFF.

This clonotype has only a few counts. The chain carries TRBV10-3 and TRBJ2-5, with TRBD2 identical over 10 bases. This CDR3 contains 14 residues. CDR1 ENHRY and CDR2 SYGVKD come from the germline V gene. The junction had 1 base not matched to a gene; V was cut back by 3 bases and J by 3 bases. The CDR3 coding sequence is TGTGCCATCAGTGATAGCGGGGGGAAAGAGACCCAGTACTTC. This gives the protein CAISDSGGKETQYF.

The rearrangement joins TRBV4-1 to TRBJ2-5; a weak D match, TRBD1 (5 bases). The V gene's germline CDR1 is MGHRA and CDR2 YSYEKL. CDR3 length: 15 amino acids. V was clipped by 5 bases and J by 2 bases, with 15 bases between them. The CDR3: CASSYSSSGQETQYF. The CDR3 DNA is TGCGCCAGCAGCTATTCATCTTCAGGGCAAGAGACCCAGTACTTC.

This sequence joins TRBV20-1 and TRBJ1-5, with D unresolved. V lost 3 bases and J lost 0, with 9 bases in between. Germline CDR1 DFQATT, CDR2 SNEGSKA (reference sequence). The CDR3 runs to 14 residues. The CDR3 DNA is TGCAGTGCTAGCGGGCGGTTTAGCAATCAGCCCCAGCATTTT. Protein: CSASGRFSNQPQHF.

This clonotype came up a few times. The CDR3 DNA reads as TGCGCCAGCAGCTTGGCGTCGGACAGAAGATATGGCTACACCTTC. Amino acids: CASSLASDRRYGYTF. The rearrangement joins TRBV5-1 to TRBJ1-2; perhaps TRBD1 as D (6 bases). With 0 bases removed from V and 5 bases from J, the gap between germline ends came to 14 bases. The germline CDR1 and CDR2 sequences are SGHRS and YFSETQ. This CDR3 is 15 amino acids long.

The chain employs TRBV9 and TRBJ2-4, with D unresolved. The CDR3 length is 12 residues. The ends were cut back, 3 bases at V and 13 bases at J, with 14 bases in the middle. Germline CDR1 SGDLS, CDR2 YYNGEE. DNA for the CDR3: TGTGCCAGCAGCGCTCCTAGGGTAACCCAGTACTTC. Protein sequence: CASSAPRVTQYF.

The V gene is TRBV20-1, the J gene TRBJ2-5; 13 bases fit TRBD2. V shed 1 base and J 2 bases; nucleotides not matched to a gene: 7. CDR3 length: 17 amino acids. Germline CDR1 is DFQATT and CDR2 is SNEGSKA (reference sequence). The CDR3 reads CSARGGLAGASQETQYF. The DNA of the CDR3 is TGCAGTGCTAGAGGCGGACTAGCGGGGGCCTCACAAGAGACCCAGTACTTC.

The chain employs TRBV10-3 and TRBJ2-3, with 8 bases matching TRBD2. CDR3 length: 12 amino acids. Germline loops: CDR1 ENHRY, CDR2 SYGVKD. CDR3 in DNA: TGTGCGAGTAGCGGGGAGGGAGATACGCAGTATTTT. Protein: CASSGEGDTQYF.

This clonotype turned up a few times. The CDR3 DNA sequence: TGTGCCAGCACTAACCCGGGACGTCGCACAGATACGCAGTATTTT. Translating gives CASTNPGRRTDTQYF. The genes are TRBV2 and TRBJ2-3; D is possibly TRBD1 or TRBD2 (5 bases each). Trimming took 7 bases from V and 1 from J, leaving 15 bases between them. Germline CDR1 and CDR2: SNHLY and FYNNEI. This CDR3 contains 15 residues.

DNA for the CDR3: TGTGCCAGCAGCCACCGGACTAGCCCAAACGAGCAGTACTTC. Amino acids: CASSHRTSPNEQYF. The rearrangement joins TRBV5-4 to TRBJ2-7; 8 positions match TRBD2. This CDR3 comprises 14 residues. V trimming: 4 bases; J trimming: 5 bases; junction bases outside the gene matches: 8. Germline V lookup: CDR1 SGHNT, CDR2 YYREEE (reference sequence). The full variable domain, rest sourced from reference TRBV5-4 and TRBJ2-7, is ETGVTQSPTHLIKTRGQQVTLRCSSQSGHNTVSWYQQALGQGPQFIFQYYREEENGRGNFPPRFSGLQFPNYSSELNVNALELDDSALYLCASSHRTSPNEQYFGPGTRLTVT.

This clonotype was counted only a few times. The V and J genes are TRBV6-5 and TRBJ2-3; D is possibly TRBD2 (5 bases). Between the trimmed V and J ends, which lost 7 bases and 4 bases, there was a span of 6 bases. The CDR3 runs to 11 residues. Germline V gene lookup returns CDR1 MNHEY and CDR2 SVGAGI. The CDR3 is CASKEADTQYF. Here the CDR3 DNA reads TGTGCCAGCAAGGAGGCAGATACGCAGTATTTT.

This clonotype was counted between two and nine times. The rearrangement uses TRBV7-9 and TRBJ1-2; D unclear. There are 14 residues in the CDR3. Germline assignment: CDR1 SEHNR and CDR2 FQNEAQ (reference sequence). Trimming left V 1 base short and J 7 bases short, with 13 bases between. CDR3 sequence (DNA): TGTGCCAGCAGCTTAGTAGTGTCGACACTTGGCTACACCTTC. This codes for CASSLVVSTLGYTF. The complete variable domain, with remaining parts taken from reference TRBV7-9 and TRBJ1-2, reads DTGVSQNPRHKITKRGQNVTFRCDPISEHNRLYWYRQTLGQGPEFLTYFQNEAQLEKSRLLSDRFSAERPKGSFSTLEIQRTEQGDSAMYLCASSLVVSTLGYTFGSGTRLTVV.

This clonotype was detected a few times. The rearrangement uses TRBV6-5 and TRBJ2-7; D not resolved. V gave up 2 bases and J gave up 6 bases, with 5 bases separating them. Germline assignment: CDR1 MNHEY and CDR2 SVGAGI. CDR3 size: 11 residues. CDR3 nucleotide sequence: TGTGCCAGCAGTTACATGGGCGAGCAGTACTTC. Its translation: CASSYMGEQYF.

This clonotype was seen only a few times. The rearrangement joins TRBV6-5 to TRBJ1-2; TRBD1 might be the D (5 bases). The CDR3 spans 14 residues. Germline V lookup: CDR1 MNHEY, CDR2 SVGAGI. V was trimmed by 10 bases and J by 2 bases, leaving 17 bases between them. The DNA for the CDR3 is TGTGCCACCCTACGGGGGGTTCCAAACTATGGCTACACCTTC. Protein: CATLRGVPNYGYTF.

This clonotype was observed a handful of times. The V and J genes are TRBV28 and TRBJ2-5, with a possible D match to TRBD2 (6 bases). The DNA matches TRBJ2-7 better at its end, which makes the J call doubtful. The germline V gene has CDR1 MDHEN and CDR2 SYDVKM. This CDR3 has 11 residues. CDR3 nucleotides: TGTGCCATCGGGGGTGCCTACGAGCAGTACTTC. Amino acids: CAIGGAYEQYF.

The chain links TRBV27 to TRBJ1-2, with a weak D call TRBD1 (6 bases). This CDR3 contains 16 residues. CDR1 is MNHEY and CDR2 is SMNVEV in the germline V gene (reference sequence). The V and J ends lost 6 bases and 4 bases respectively, with 21 bases between them. Written as DNA, the CDR3 is TGTGCCAGCAGAGTCGCAAGGGCAGGGGCGGGCTATGGCTACACCTTC. It codes for CASRVARAGAGYGYTF.